Presented here are 26 T cell receptor beta chains from one specimen sequenced in a study of technical replicates of blood from a handful of donors. Generated by immunoSEQ multiplex PCR, the TCRdb table keeps only in-frame clones and is missing some. The sample lists about 66,000 clones; over 75% were seen once. The sequencing sample was made of PBMCs. These TCRs come from a human donor in good health. Some clones in this sample may be carry-over from other donors' samples.

The chain links TRBV7-9 to TRBJ2-3; 7 positions agree with TRBD2. V trimming: 2 bases; J trimming: 6 bases; junction bases outside the gene matches: 2. Germline V lookup: CDR1 SEHNR, CDR2 FQNEAQ (reference sequence). The CDR3 has 13 amino acids. Written as DNA, the CDR3 is TGTGCCAGCAGCTTACAGGGAGGGGATACGCAGTATTTT. This gives the protein CASSLQGGDTQYF.

This rearrangement joins TRBV5-4 to TRBJ2-7, with 9 bases that match TRBD1. The CDR3 has 16 residues. Per germline, CDR1 SGHNT and CDR2 YYREEE (reference sequence). The V segment lost 4 bases and the J segment 3 bases; nucleotides outside the gene matches: 11. The CDR3 reads CASSPGPGQGLYEQYF. The CDR3 nucleotides read TGTGCCAGCAGCCCGGGTCCGGGACAGGGCCTCTACGAGCAGTACTTC.

In DNA, the CDR3 is TGTGCCAGCAGTCCGTTGTCAGGGGGCAGGAACGAGCAGTACTTC. This encodes CASSPLSGGRNEQYF. The chain couples TRBV6-1 to TRBJ2-7; 8 bases line up with TRBD1. CDR1 and CDR2 (germline): MNHNS, SASEGT. Trimming at V came to 5 bases and at J to 5 bases, leaving 11 bases not matched to a gene. The CDR3 runs 15 residues.

The chain is built from TRBV7-2 and TRBJ2-7; 15 nucleotides line up with TRBD2. The CDR3 is 16 amino acids. Per germline, CDR1 SGHTA and CDR2 FQGNSA. V lost 5 bases and J lost 5; bases outside the gene matches: 7. The CDR3 coding sequence is TGTGCCAGCAGCGCCCGGACTAGCGGGAGGGCCCACGAGCAGTACTTC. Translated: CASSARTSGRAHEQYF. The whole variable domain, remainder taken from reference TRBV7-2 and TRBJ2-7, is GAGVSQSPSNKVTEKGKDVELRCDPISGHTALYWYRQSLGQGLEFLIYFQGNSAPDKSGLPSDRFSAERTGGSVSTLTIQRTQQEDSAVYLCASSARTSGRAHEQYFGPGTRLTVT.

Comment on this clone: This CDR3 is also generated by other DNA sequences in the sample. The J gene is TRBJ1-5, the V gene TRBV6-5, with D hard to call. CDR1 is MNHEY, CDR2 SVGAGI, per germline. V was cut by 11 bases and J by 0 bases, with 5 bases left in between. There are 11 residues in the CDR3. This chain's CDR3 is CALDSNQPQHF. The DNA of the CDR3 is TGTGCCCTAGATAGCAATCAGCCCCAGCATTTT.

The V call is TRBV5-1, the J call TRBJ1-2, with TRBD1 as a possible D gene (5 bases). V was cut by 6 bases and J by 5 bases, with 17 bases left in between. The CDR3 consists of 14 residues. The germline V gene encodes CDR1 SGHRS and CDR2 YFSETQ. Here the CDR3 reads CASTPLGGRYGYTF. For the CDR3, the DNA is TGCGCCAGCACCCCTTTGGGGGGGAGGTATGGCTACACCTTC.

This chain links TRBV27 with TRBJ1-6, with D possibly TRBD1 on 5 matching bases. Trimming took 6 bases from V and 1 from J, leaving 10 bases between them. This CDR3 is 15 amino acids long. CDR1 and CDR2 from the germline V gene are MNHEY and SMNVEV (reference sequence). The CDR3: CASSVDSSYNSPLHF. CDR3 DNA: TGTGCCAGCAGCGTAGACAGTTCCTATAATTCACCCCTCCACTTT.

V is TRBV6-5 and J is TRBJ2-7; 8 bases align to TRBD2. CDR1 MNHEY and CDR2 SVGAGI come from the germline V gene. The CDR3 is made up of 14 amino acids. V shed 7 bases and J 5 bases; nucleotides not matched to a gene: 10. For the CDR3, the DNA is TGTGCCAGCACTCCCGGGACTAGTATTAACGAGCAGTACTTC. Its protein product is CASTPGTSINEQYF.

This rearrangement joins TRBV11-2 to TRBJ2-5; perhaps TRBD2 as D (6 bases). V was cut by 2 bases and J by 4 bases, with 14 bases left in between. The CDR3 is made up of 15 amino acids. Per germline, CDR1 SGHAT and CDR2 FQNNGV. CDR3 protein: CASSLLAGKGETQYF. In nucleotides, the CDR3 is TGTGCCAGCAGCTTACTTGCGGGAAAAGGAGAGACCCAGTACTTC.

The chain combines TRBV5-4 with TRBJ2-2; TRBD1 aligns across 9 bases. V trimming: 4 bases; J trimming: 4 bases; junction bases outside the gene matches: 8. Germline CDR1 is SGHNT and CDR2 is YYREEE (reference sequence). CDR3 size: 16 residues. CDR3 nucleotide sequence: TGTGCCAGCAGCCTGGGCCGGACAGGGGTCACCGGGGAGCTGTTTTTT. Encoded protein: CASSLGRTGVTGELFF.

The J gene is TRBJ2-2, the V gene TRBV7-8; D not resolved. Germline-derived CDR1 and CDR2 are SGHVS and FQNEAQ. The CDR3 consists of 11 residues. With 6 bases removed from V and 6 bases from J, the gap between germline ends came to 5 bases. CDR3 bases: TGTGCCAGCAGTCCAGCCGGGGAGCTGTTTTTT. Its protein is CASSPAGELFF.

The V and J genes are TRBV6-5 and TRBJ2-3; D perhaps matches TRBD2 (5 bases). Germline CDR1 reads MNHEY; CDR2 reads SVGAGI. The ends were cut back, 3 bases at V and 6 bases at J, with 16 bases in the middle. The CDR3 contains 15 residues. CDR3 coding DNA: TGTGCCAGCAGTTATGGAGGCTCTCAATCCGATACGCAGTATTTT. This sequence encodes CASSYGGSQSDTQYF.

This rearrangement joins TRBV2 to TRBJ2-3; 9 bases line up with TRBD1. V lost 7 bases and J lost 2; bases outside the gene matches: 7. CDR1 and CDR2 from the germline V gene are SNHLY and FYNNEI. This CDR3 spans 15 amino acids. The chain's CDR3 is CASTYWTGATDTQYF. CDR3 sequence (DNA): TGTGCCAGCACCTACTGGACAGGGGCCACAGATACGCAGTATTTT.

This chain connects TRBV7-8 to TRBJ2-1; 8 bases are shared with TRBD2. Germline V gene lookup returns CDR1 SGHVS and CDR2 FQNEAQ. This CDR3 contains 16 residues. J gave up 4 bases and V 5 bases, and 10 bases lay outside the gene matches. The CDR3 DNA is TGTGCCAGCAGCCCCTTAGCGGGGAGCCTTTACAATGAGCAGTTCTTC. This sequence encodes CASSPLAGSLYNEQFF.

The chain combines TRBV29-1 with TRBJ2-1; 8 bases fit TRBD1. The CDR3 sequence is 14 residues long. The V gene's germline CDR1 is SQVTM and CDR2 ANQGSEA. The trim removed 6 bases at V and 0 bases at J, leaving 4 bases unmatched. The CDR3 nucleotides read TGCAGCGTAAGACAGGGGAGCTCCTACAATGAGCAGTTCTTC. Residues: CSVRQGSSYNEQFF.

The J gene is TRBJ2-1, the V gene TRBV5-1; D remains ambiguous. There are 15 residues in the CDR3. Germline values: CDR1 SGHRS, CDR2 YFSETQ. V shed 0 bases and J shed 5 bases, with 12 bases lying between them. CDR3 protein: CASSLVAASNNEQFF. In DNA form, the CDR3 reads TGCGCCAGCAGCTTGGTTGCGGCCTCGAACAATGAGCAGTTCTTC.

The chain is built from TRBV7-2 and TRBJ2-1; TRBD2 matches 7 bases. The germline V gene has CDR1 SGHTA and CDR2 FQGNSA. V lost 4 bases, J lost 5 bases, and 11 bases stayed unmatched. The CDR3 length is 16 residues. The CDR3 DNA sequence: TGTGCCAGCAGCTCCAGGGAGGGTAGGCTGCACAATGAGCAGTTCTTC. Protein sequence: CASSSREGRLHNEQFF.

The rearrangement links TRBV7-2 to TRBJ2-1, with 7 bases identical to TRBD2. The CDR3 loop spans 15 amino acids. The J segment lost 1 base and the V segment lost 4 bases, leaving 4 bases of the junction unmatched. CDR1 and CDR2 (germline): SGHTA, FQGNSA. CDR3 amino acids: CASSSTSNSYNEQFF. The DNA for the CDR3 is TGTGCCAGCAGCTCGACTAGCAATTCCTACAATGAGCAGTTCTTC.

This clone was seen a single time. This chain uses TRBV27 with TRBJ1-1; no firm D call. The V and J ends lost 5 bases and 3 bases respectively, with 19 bases between them. The CDR3 loop spans 16 amino acids. CDR1 is MNHEY and CDR2 is SMNVEV in the germline V gene (reference sequence). Here the CDR3 DNA reads TGTGCCAGCAGTACCCTCGGTTTTCGGTCGCACACTGAAGCTTTCTTT. It yields the protein CASSTLGFRSHTEAFF.

J is TRBJ2-6 and V is TRBV2, with 10 bases identical to TRBD1. Germline V gives CDR1 SNHLY, CDR2 FYNNEI. Trimming cost V 7 bases and J 0 bases; bases outside gene matches: 6. The CDR3 is 17 residues long. In nucleotides, the CDR3 is TGTGCCAGCAACGCCCGGACAGGGGGCTCTGGGGCCAACGTCCTGACTTTC. Amino acids: CASNARTGGSGANVLTF.

The DNA for the CDR3 is TGTGCCAGCAGCCAAGATAAAGGCGGGGGTGTAGATACGCAGTATTTT. Amino acid sequence: CASSQDKGGGVDTQYF. V is TRBV4-2 and J is TRBJ2-3; 7 bases fit TRBD2. Germline V lookup: CDR1 LGHNA, CDR2 YNFKEQ. The CDR3 is 16 amino acids. V trimming: 0 bases; J trimming: 5 bases; junction bases outside the gene matches: 8.

The gene calls are TRBV5-1 and TRBJ1-3, with D possibly being TRBD1 (5 bases). In germline, CDR1 is SGHRS, CDR2 YFSETQ. CDR3 length: 15 amino acids. V lost 6 bases and J lost 0, with 13 bases in between. The CDR3, as DNA: TGCGCCAGCACCCTGGGGGGGAGCTCTGGAAACACCATATATTTT. This translates into CASTLGGSSGNTIYF.

This CDR3 reads CASSWGGTGFEKLFF. CDR3 in DNA: TGTGCCAGCAGCTGGGGGGGGACAGGGTTTGAAAAACTGTTTTTT. The chain joins TRBV5-4 to TRBJ1-4; 9 bases are a match to TRBD1. V lost 3 bases to trimming and J lost 7 bases; unmatched junction nucleotides: 7. The CDR3 has 15 residues. Per the germline V gene, CDR1 is SGHNT and CDR2 is YYREEE (reference sequence).

This clone was found once. The chain carries TRBV19 and TRBJ2-1, with 7 positions matching TRBD2. CDR3 length equals 14 residues. Germline values: CDR1 LNHDA, CDR2 SQIVND (reference sequence). With V trimmed by 4 bases and J by 10 bases, 10 bases remained unmatched. CDR3 coding DNA: TGTGCCAGTAGTAGGGGAGGGAGGGCCACCGAGCAGTTCTTC. Protein sequence: CASSRGGRATEQFF.

This chain links TRBV11-2 with TRBJ1-3; D is possibly TRBD1 (6 bases). Trimming removed 0 bases at V and 1 base at J, with 10 bases between. CDR3 size: 16 residues. CDR1 and CDR2 (germline): SGHAT, FQNNGV. The CDR3 DNA reads TGTGCCAGCAGCTTAGACAGGGGCTCTTCTGGAAACACCATATATTTT. Its translation is CASSLDRGSSGNTIYF.

This chain joins TRBV7-2 and TRBJ2-7, with 7 bases that match TRBD2. With 8 bases clipped from V and 7 bases from J, the junction kept 17 bases outside the gene matches. This CDR3 is 15 amino acids long. In germline, CDR1 is SGHTA, CDR2 FQGNSA. The CDR3 region is CASRLPRPQGGEQYF. In nucleotides, the CDR3 is TGTGCCAGCCGACTACCCCGCCCCCAGGGAGGGGAGCAGTACTTC.